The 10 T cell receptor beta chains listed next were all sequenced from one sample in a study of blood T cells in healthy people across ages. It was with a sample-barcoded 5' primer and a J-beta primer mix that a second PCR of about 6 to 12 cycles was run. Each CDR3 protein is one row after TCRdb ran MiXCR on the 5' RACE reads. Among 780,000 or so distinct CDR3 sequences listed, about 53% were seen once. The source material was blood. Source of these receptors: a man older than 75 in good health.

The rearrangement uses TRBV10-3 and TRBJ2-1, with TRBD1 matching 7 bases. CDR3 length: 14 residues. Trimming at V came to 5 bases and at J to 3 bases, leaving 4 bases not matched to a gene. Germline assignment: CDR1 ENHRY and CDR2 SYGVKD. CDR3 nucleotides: TGTGCCATCAGTTTCCGGGACAGCTACAATGAGCAGTTCTTC. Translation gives CAISFRDSYNEQFF.

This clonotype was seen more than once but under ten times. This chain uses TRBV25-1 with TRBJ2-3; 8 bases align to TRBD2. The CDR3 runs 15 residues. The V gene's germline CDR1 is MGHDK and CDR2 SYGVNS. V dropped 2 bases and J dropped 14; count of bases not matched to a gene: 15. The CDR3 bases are TGTGCCAGCAGTGAAACGGGAGGGAAGCACAGATACGCGTATTTT. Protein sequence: CASSETGGKHRYAYF. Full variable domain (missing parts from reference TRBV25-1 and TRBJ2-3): EADIYQTPRYLVIGTGKKITLECSQTMGHDKMYWYQQDPGMELHLIHYSYGVNSTEKGDLSSESTVSRIRTEHFPLTLESARPSHTSQYLCASSETGGKHRYAYFGPGTRLTVL.

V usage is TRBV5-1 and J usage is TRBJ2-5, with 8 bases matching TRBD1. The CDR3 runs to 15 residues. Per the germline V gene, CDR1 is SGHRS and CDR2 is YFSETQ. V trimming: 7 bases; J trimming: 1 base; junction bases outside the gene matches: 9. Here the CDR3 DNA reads TGCGCCAGCGGTCTCCTAGGGACAGGCCAAGAGACCCAGTACTTC. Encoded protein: CASGLLGTGQETQYF.

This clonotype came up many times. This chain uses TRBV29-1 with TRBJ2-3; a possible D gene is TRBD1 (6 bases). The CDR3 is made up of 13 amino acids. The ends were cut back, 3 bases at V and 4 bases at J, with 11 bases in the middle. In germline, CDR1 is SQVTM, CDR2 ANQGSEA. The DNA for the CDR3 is TGCAGCGTTGATACAGGGCTCGCAGATACGCAGTATTTT. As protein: CSVDTGLADTQYF.

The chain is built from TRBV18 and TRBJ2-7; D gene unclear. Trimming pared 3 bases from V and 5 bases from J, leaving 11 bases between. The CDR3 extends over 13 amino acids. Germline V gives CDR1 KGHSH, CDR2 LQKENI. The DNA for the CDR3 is TGTGCCAGCTCACCGCCTGTCGTGGACGAGCAGTACTTC. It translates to CASSPPVVDEQYF.

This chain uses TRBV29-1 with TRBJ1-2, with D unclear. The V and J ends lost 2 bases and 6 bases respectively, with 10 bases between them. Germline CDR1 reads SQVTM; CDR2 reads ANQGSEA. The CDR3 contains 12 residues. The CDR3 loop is CSVEPHMNGYTF. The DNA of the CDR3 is TGCAGCGTTGAACCTCATATGAATGGCTACACCTTC.

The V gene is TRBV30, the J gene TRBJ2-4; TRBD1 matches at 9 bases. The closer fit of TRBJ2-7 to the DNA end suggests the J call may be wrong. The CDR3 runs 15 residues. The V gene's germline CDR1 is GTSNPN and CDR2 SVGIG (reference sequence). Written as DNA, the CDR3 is TGTGCCTGGAACTTGAAGGACAGGGGAGCCTACGAGCAGTACTTC. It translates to CAWNLKDRGAYEQYF.

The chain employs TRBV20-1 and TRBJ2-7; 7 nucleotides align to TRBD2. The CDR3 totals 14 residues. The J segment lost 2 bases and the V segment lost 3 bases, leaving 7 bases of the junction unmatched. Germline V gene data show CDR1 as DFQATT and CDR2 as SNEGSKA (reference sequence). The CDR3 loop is CSASPGTITYEQYF. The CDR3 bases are TGCAGTGCTAGCCCTGGGACTATCACCTACGAGCAGTACTTC.

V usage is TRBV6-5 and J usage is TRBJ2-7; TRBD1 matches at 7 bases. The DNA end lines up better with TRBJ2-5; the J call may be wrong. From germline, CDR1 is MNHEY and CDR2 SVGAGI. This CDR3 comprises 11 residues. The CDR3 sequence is CARTGYETQYF. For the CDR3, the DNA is TGTGCCAGGACAGGGTATGAGACCCAGTACTTC.

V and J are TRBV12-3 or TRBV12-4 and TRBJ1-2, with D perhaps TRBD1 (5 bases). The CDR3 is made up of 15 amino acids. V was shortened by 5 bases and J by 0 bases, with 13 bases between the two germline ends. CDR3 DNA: TGTGCCAGCAGTCGTTCTACGGGGGCTAACTATGGCTACACCTTC. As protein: CASSRSTGANYGYTF.